The 18 T cell receptor beta chains listed next were all sequenced from one sample in a study of human CD8 memory T cell subsets. Sequencing libraries of TCR beta were made by UMI-labeled 5' RACE. TCRdb re-analyzed the 5' RACE reads; it lists each CDR3 protein once, without DNA. Its table lists roughly 5,000 distinct CDR3 sequences. Sequencing used CD8+ T cells from PBMCs. The receptors come from a human donor in good health.

The V gene is TRBV2, the J gene TRBJ2-7; no DNA is available, so the TRBD2 call from TCRdb remains unchecked. The CDR3 length is 11 residues. CDR1 and CDR2 from the germline V gene are SNHLY and FYNNEI. CDR3: CATGTSYEQYF.

This sequence joins TRBV9 and TRBJ1-2. Germline values: CDR1 SGDLS, CDR2 YYNGEE. The CDR3 extends over 11 amino acids. CDR3 residues: CASSALGGYTF.

The J gene is TRBJ2-7, the V gene TRBV7-6; with no DNA, the TCRdb D assignment of TRBD1 cannot be verified. The CDR3 consists of 15 residues. Germline lookup yields CDR1 SGHVS and CDR2 FNYEAQ. The CDR3 loop is CASSSSQGVRNEQYF.

This clonotype is classed as medium-sized (0.01 to 0.1%) by frequency. The chain is built from TRBV7-3 and TRBJ1-1. CDR1 is SGHTA and CDR2 is FQGTGA in the germline V gene. The CDR3 is 13 amino acids. CDR3 residues: CASSFDLGSEAFF.

This chain uses TRBV2 with TRBJ2-2; lacking DNA, the TRBD2 call made by TCRdb goes unchecked. Per the germline V gene, CDR1 is SNHLY and CDR2 is FYNNEI. The CDR3 extends over 14 amino acids. The CDR3 sequence is CASGEGANTGELFF.

The chain is built from TRBV9 and TRBJ2-7; as DNA is missing, the TRBD1 call by TCRdb cannot be tested. CDR3 length equals 13 residues. In germline, CDR1 is SGDLS, CDR2 YYNGEE. The CDR3 here is CASSPPGSGEQYF.

J is TRBJ2-7 and V is TRBV28. Germline V lookup: CDR1 MDHEN, CDR2 SYDVKM. The CDR3 is 14 amino acids. The CDR3 region is CASSLWVRTYEQYF.

CDR3: CASTPDGSSGANVLTF. This chain connects TRBV9 to TRBJ2-6. The germline gives CDR1 SGDLS, CDR2 YYNGEE. The CDR3 runs 16 residues.

This chain joins TRBV19 and TRBJ2-1. Germline V gives CDR1 LNHDA, CDR2 SQIVND (reference sequence). The CDR3 covers 14 residues. The CDR3 protein is CASNGASSYNEQFF. The full variable domain, with the rest looked up from reference TRBV19 and TRBJ2-1, is DGGITQSPKYLFRKEGQNVTLSCEQNLNHDAMYWYRQDPGQGLRLIYYSQIVNDFQKGDIAEGYSVSREKKESFPLTVTSAQKNPTAFYLCASNGASSYNEQFFGPGTRLTVL.

The J gene is TRBJ1-5, the V gene TRBV6-1. The CDR3 has 13 residues. Germline assignment: CDR1 MNHNS and CDR2 SASEGT. The CDR3 sequence: CASSEFRNQPQHF.

The rearrangement joins TRBV7-6 to TRBJ2-7; TCRdb calls TRBD1, which cannot be checked without DNA. Germline V gene data show CDR1 as SGHVS and CDR2 as FNYEAQ. The CDR3 extends over 14 amino acids. CDR3: CASSSGGATYEQYF.

The CDR3 loop reads CASSLQQGLETQYF. The chain has TRBV13 and TRBJ2-5; lacking DNA, the TRBD1 call made by TCRdb goes unchecked. The CDR3 runs to 14 residues. The germline gives CDR1 PRHDT, CDR2 FYEKMQ (reference sequence).

The rearrangement links TRBV27 to TRBJ2-7; TCRdb lists TRBD2, though no DNA is available to test this call. CDR3 length: 13 amino acids. The germline V gene has CDR1 MNHEY and CDR2 SMNVEV (reference sequence). Here the CDR3 reads CASSKLAGYEQYF.

This clonotype is medium-sized (0.01 to 0.1%) by frequency. The chain employs TRBV6-2 or TRBV6-3 and TRBJ1-1; there is no DNA to check the TCRdb D call of TRBD1. Per germline, CDR1 MNHEY and CDR2 SVGEGT. This CDR3 has 14 residues. CDR3 region: CASSYGGAGTEAFF.

The chain recombines TRBV29-1 with TRBJ2-7; TCRdb returns TRBD2, unconfirmable since there is no DNA. This CDR3 contains 15 residues. In germline, CDR1 is SQVTM, CDR2 ANQGSEA. The chain's CDR3 is CSVGPAGGQSYEQYF.

The J gene is TRBJ2-1, the V gene TRBV10-3; TCRdb names TRBD1, which stays unverified in the absence of DNA. From germline, CDR1 is ENHRY and CDR2 SYGVKD. There are 14 residues in the CDR3. The CDR3 reads CAISPGTGDNEQFF.

V and J are TRBV27 and TRBJ1-3. CDR3 length: 15 amino acids. Germline V gene data show CDR1 as MNHEY and CDR2 as SMNVEV (reference sequence). CDR3 amino acids: CASSLERQVSNTIYF.

The rearrangement joins TRBV6-4 to TRBJ2-3; TCRdb reports TRBD1, a call that lacks DNA to check it against. CDR3 size: 14 residues. Germline V lookup: CDR1 MRHNA, CDR2 SNTAGT. CDR3 in amino acids: CASSAGTSTDTQYF.